The clone carrying this T cell receptor (beta chain) has just a few counts. Its antigen is unidentified. TCRdb re-derived calls from the 5' RACE reads in MiXCR, one entry per CDR3 protein. Of just under 650,000 distinct CDR3 sequences listed, 7.1% were seen once; the top ten hold 1.6%. These data originate in a study of identical twins. Whole-study findings and limits: For zero-insertion analyses, partial confounding could come from invariant MAIT and iNKT cells.

The CDR3 has 12 residues. The V gene's germline CDR1 is SGHRS and CDR2 YFSETQ. After removal of 6 bases from V and 14 bases from J, the junction contained 7 bases not matched to a gene. This sample also appeared in a second study, on yellow fever vaccine responses in identical twins.

The source material was PBMCs. The sequence was collected from a woman younger than 35 in good health. The rearrangement links TRBV5-1 to TRBJ1-6; the match to TRBD1 covers 8 bases. This CDR3 reads CASTPDRETLHF. CDR3 DNA: TGCGCCAGCACCCCGGACAGGGAGACCCTCCACTTT. Full variable domain (missing parts from reference TRBV5-1 and TRBJ1-6): KAGVTQTPRYLIKTRGQQVTLSCSPISGHRSVSWYQQTPGQGLQFLFEYFSETQRNKGNFPGRFSGRQFSNSRSEMNVSTLELGDSALYLCASTPDRETLHFGNGTRLTVT.